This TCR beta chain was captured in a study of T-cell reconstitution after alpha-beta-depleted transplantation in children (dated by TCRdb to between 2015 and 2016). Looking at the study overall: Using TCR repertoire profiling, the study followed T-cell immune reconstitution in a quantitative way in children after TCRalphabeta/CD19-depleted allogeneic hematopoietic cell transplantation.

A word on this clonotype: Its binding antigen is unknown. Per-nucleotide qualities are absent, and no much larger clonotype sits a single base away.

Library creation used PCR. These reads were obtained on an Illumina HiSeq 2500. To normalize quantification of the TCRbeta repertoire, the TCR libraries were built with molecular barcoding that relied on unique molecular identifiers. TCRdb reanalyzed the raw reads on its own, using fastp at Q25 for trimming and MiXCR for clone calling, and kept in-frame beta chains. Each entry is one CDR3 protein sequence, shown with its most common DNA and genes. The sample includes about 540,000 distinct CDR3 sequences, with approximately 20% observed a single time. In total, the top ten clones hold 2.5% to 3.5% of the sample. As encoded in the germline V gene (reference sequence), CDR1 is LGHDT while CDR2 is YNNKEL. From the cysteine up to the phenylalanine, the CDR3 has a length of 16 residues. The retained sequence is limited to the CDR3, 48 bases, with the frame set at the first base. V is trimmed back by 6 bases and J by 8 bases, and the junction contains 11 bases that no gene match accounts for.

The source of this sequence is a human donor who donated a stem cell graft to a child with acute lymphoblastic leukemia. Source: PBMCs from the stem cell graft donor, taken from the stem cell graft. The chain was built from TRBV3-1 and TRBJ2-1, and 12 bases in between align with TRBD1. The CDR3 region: CASSDGGTGGPHEQFF. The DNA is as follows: TGTGCCAGCAGTGATGGCGGGACAGGGGGCCCGCATGAGCAGTTCTTC.